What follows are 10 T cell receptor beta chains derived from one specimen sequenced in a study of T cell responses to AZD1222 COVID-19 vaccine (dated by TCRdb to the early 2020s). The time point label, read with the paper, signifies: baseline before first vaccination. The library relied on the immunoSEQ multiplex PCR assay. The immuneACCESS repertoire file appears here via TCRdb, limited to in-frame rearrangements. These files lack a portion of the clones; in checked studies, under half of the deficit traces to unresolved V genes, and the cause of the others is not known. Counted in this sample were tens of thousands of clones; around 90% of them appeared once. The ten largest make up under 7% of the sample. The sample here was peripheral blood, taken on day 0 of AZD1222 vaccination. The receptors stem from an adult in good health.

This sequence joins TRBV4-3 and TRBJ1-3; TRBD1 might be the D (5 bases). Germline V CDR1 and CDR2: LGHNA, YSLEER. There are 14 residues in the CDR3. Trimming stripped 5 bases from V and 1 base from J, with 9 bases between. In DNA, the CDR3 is TGCGCCAGCAGCAGGGGAGAATCTGGAAACACCATATATTTT. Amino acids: CASSRGESGNTIYF.

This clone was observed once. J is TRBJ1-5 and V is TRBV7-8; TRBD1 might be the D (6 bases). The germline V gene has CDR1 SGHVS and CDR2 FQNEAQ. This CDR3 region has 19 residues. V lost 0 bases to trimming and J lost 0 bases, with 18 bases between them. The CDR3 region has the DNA TGTGCCAGCAGCTTAGCTACAGACCTGGGGGCCTATAGCAATCAGCCCCAGCATTTT. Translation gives CASSLATDLGAYSNQPQHF.

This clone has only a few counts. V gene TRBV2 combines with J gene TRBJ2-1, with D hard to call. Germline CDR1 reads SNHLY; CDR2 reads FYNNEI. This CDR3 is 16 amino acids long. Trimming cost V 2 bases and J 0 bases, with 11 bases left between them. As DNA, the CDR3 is TGTGCCAGCAGTGAACTGGCGCGGCACTCCTACAATGAGCAGTTCTTC. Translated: CASSELARHSYNEQFF.

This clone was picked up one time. CDR3 sequence: CASSSGISYNEQFF. CDR3 bases: TGTGCCAGCAGCTCCGGGATTTCCTACAATGAGCAGTTCTTC. The chain joins TRBV7-9 to TRBJ2-1; TRBD2 is a possible D gene (5 bases). The CDR3 covers 14 residues. Per the germline V gene, CDR1 is SEHNR and CDR2 is FQNEAQ (reference sequence). V dropped 4 bases and J dropped 1 base, with 8 bases sitting between them.

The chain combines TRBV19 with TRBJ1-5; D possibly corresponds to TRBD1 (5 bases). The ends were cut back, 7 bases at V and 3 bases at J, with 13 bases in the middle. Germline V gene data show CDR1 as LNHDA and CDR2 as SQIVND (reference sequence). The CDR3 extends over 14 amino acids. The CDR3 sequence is CASNGANSNQPQHF. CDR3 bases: TGTGCCAGTAACGGGGCAAATTCCAATCAGCCCCAGCATTTT.

The CDR3 loop reads CASSSNRGRFKNSPLHF. In DNA form, the CDR3 reads TGTGCCAGCAGTTCTAACAGGGGGCGCTTCAAAAATTCACCCCTCCACTTT. The gene calls are TRBV2 and TRBJ1-6, with TRBD1 identical over 9 bases. V trimming: 5 bases; J trimming: 7 bases; junction bases outside the gene matches: 12. The CDR3 contains 17 residues. CDR1 is SNHLY and CDR2 is FYNNEI in the germline V gene. Full variable domain (remainder filled in from reference TRBV2 and TRBJ1-6): EPEVTQTPSHQVTQMGQEVILRCVPISNHLYFYWYRQILGQKVEFLVSFYNNEISEKSEIFDDQFSVERPDGSNFTLKIRSTKLEDSAMYFCASSSNRGRFKNSPLHFGNGTRLTVT.

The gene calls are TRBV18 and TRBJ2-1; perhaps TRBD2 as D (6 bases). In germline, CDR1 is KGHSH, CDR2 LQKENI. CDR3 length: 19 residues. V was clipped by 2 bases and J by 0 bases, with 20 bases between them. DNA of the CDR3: TGTGCCAGCTCACCATGGTCTGGGGGAGGACGGTCCTCCTACAATGAGCAGTTCTTC. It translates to CASSPWSGGGRSSYNEQFF.

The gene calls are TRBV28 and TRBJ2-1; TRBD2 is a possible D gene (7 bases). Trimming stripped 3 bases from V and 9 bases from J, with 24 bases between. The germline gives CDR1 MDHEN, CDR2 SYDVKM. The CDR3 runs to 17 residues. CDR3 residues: CASSFRGYPAGRFEQFF. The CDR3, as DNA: TGTGCCAGCAGTTTTAGGGGGTACCCAGCGGGAAGATTTGAGCAGTTCTTC.

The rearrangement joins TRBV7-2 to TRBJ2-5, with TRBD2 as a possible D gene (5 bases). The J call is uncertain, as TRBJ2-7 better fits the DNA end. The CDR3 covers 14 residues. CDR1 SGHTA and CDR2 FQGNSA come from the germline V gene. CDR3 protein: CASSEGGASYEQYF. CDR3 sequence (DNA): TGTGCCAGCAGCGAGGGTGGTGCGTCCTACGAGCAGTACTTC.

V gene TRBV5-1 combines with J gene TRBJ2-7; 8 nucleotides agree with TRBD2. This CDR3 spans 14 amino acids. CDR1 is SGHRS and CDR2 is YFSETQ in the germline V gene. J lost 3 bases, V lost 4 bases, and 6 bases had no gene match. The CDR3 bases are TGCGCCAGCAGCCCCACTAGCGGAAACTACGAGCAGTACTTC. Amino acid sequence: CASSPTSGNYEQYF.